The sample holds many counts of the clone carrying this T cell receptor beta chain. Antigen: not known. V dropped 0 bases and J dropped 9 bases, with 15 bases sitting between them. Germline CDR1 reads LNHNV; CDR2 reads YYDKDF (reference sequence). The CDR3 is 15 amino acids. The data were taken from a study of T cells after posttransplantation cyclophosphamide. Study findings and constraints: TRB clonality was highly associated with recipient CMV seropositivity and reactivation. Tissue-infiltrating T cells from skin or gut overlapped little with blood T cells.

Assay used: immunoSEQ multiplex PCR; TCRdb lists only in-frame clones, some missing. The sample shows about 39,000 clones, none of them appearing just once. On the day of bone marrow donation, the related graft donor provided peripheral blood. This chain joins TRBV15 and TRBJ1-5; D gene uncertain. Specimen: PBMCs. The receptor was derived from a woman between 50 and 59 years old in good health and a related stem cell transplant donor. The CDR3 protein is CATSRDSNAPGPQHF. In nucleotides, the CDR3 is TGTGCCACCAGCAGAGATTCGAATGCCCCAGGGCCCCAGCATTTT.